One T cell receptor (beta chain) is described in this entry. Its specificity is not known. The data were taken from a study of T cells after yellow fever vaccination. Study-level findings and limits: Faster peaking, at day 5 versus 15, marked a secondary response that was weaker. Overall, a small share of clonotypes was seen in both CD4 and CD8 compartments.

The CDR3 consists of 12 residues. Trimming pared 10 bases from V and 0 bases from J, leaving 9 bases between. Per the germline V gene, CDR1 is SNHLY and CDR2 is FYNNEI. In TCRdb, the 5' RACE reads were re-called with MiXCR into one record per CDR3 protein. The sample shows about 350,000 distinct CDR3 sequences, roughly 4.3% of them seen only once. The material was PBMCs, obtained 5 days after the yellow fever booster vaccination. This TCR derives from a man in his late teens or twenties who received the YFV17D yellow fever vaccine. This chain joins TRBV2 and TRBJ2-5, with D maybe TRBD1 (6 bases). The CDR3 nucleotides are TGTGCCATCCAGGGGTACCAAGAGACCCAGTACTTC. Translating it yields CAIQGYQETQYF.